A selection of T cell receptor beta chains follows, all from one sample in a study of blood T cell repertoires in COVID-19. The assay was immunoSEQ multiplex PCR, and TCRdb's table has in-frame clones only and misses some. Of more than 90,000 clones listed, 82% are singletons. Material for sequencing was peripheral blood. Receptors were obtained from a man between 65 and 80 years old with acute or convalescent COVID-19. The CDR3 runs from the conserved cysteine through the conserved F or W. The order of the fields is D gene, J gene, clone size, V gene, CDR3 length, CDR3 protein, CDR3 DNA. D genes are given only for firm matches. Rows give clone size only sometimes, using once, few, many, or a class for an expanded clone.

D: TRBD1; J: TRBJ1-1; size: .; V: TRBV28; length: 13; CDR3: CASATPGQIEAFF; DNA: TGTGCCAGCGCTACACCGGGACAGATTGAAGCTTTCTTT
D: .; J: TRBJ2-2; size: once; V: TRBV19; length: 15; CDR3: CASSISSVNTGELFF; DNA: TGTGCCAGTAGTATCTCGTCGGTGAACACCGGGGAGCTGTTTTTT
D: .; J: TRBJ1-4; size: once; V: TRBV6-6; length: 15; CDR3: CASSASQGSYEKLFF; DNA: TGTGCCAGCAGTGCCTCCCAGGGAAGTTATGAAAAACTGTTTTTT
D: TRBD1; J: TRBJ2-1; size: .; V: TRBV7-8; length: 14; CDR3: CASSLGTGEGEQFF; DNA: TGTGCCAGCAGCCTCGGGACAGGGGAAGGGGAGCAGTTCTTC
D: TRBD1; J: TRBJ2-2; size: .; V: TRBV7-9; length: 15; CDR3: CASSSRQGGTGELFF; DNA: TGTGCCAGCAGCTCCCGACAGGGGGGGACCGGGGAGCTGTTTTTT
D: TRBD1; J: TRBJ1-1; size: .; V: TRBV19; length: 16; CDR3: CASRVVGDRVNTEAFF; DNA: TGTGCCAGTAGGGTTGTAGGGGACAGGGTGAACACTGAAGCTTTCTTT
D: .; J: TRBJ2-7; size: .; V: TRBV5-6; length: 14; CDR3: CASSLSGKTYEQYF; DNA: TGTGCCAGCAGCTTGTCAGGGAAAACCTACGAGCAGTACTTC
D: TRBD1; J: TRBJ2-6; size: .; V: TRBV3-1/TRBV3-2; length: 18; CDR3: CASSRSSNRGPGANVLTF; DNA: TGTGCCAGCAGCCGATCCTCGAACAGGGGACCTGGGGCCAACGTCCTGACTTTC
D: .; J: TRBJ2-7; size: .; V: TRBV28; length: 12; CDR3: CASSRTIYEQYF; DNA: TGTGCCAGCAGTAGGACAATCTACGAGCAGTACTTC
D: .; J: TRBJ2-5; size: .; V: TRBV2; length: 13; CDR3: CASTRDTVWGQYF; DNA: TGTGCCAGCACCCGGGACACAGTGTGGGGCCAGTACTTC
D: .; J: TRBJ1-1; size: .; V: TRBV29-1; length: 11; CDR3: CSVTPNTEAFF; DNA: TGCAGCGTTACACCGAACACTGAAGCTTTCTTT
D: .; J: TRBJ1-5; size: .; V: TRBV28; length: 14; CDR3: CASSPRSGNQPQHF; DNA: TGTGCCAGCAGTCCAAGATCGGGCAATCAGCCCCAGCATTTT
D: .; J: TRBJ1-2; size: .; V: TRBV10-3; length: 13; CDR3: CAISAGQTNGYTF; DNA: TGTGCCATCAGTGCCGGACAGACGAATGGCTACACCTTC
D: .; J: TRBJ2-3; size: .; V: TRBV28; length: 15; CDR3: CASSPEGDGDDTQYF; DNA: TGTGCCAGCAGTCCCGAGGGGGACGGGGACGATACGCAGTATTTT
D: .; J: TRBJ1-1; size: .; V: TRBV18; length: 15; CDR3: CASSPPSRVGTEAFF; DNA: TGTGCCAGCTCACCACCGTCCAGGGTAGGAACTGAAGCTTTCTTT
D: TRBD1; J: TRBJ2-1; size: .; V: TRBV28; length: 16; CDR3: CASSPLRDRPENEQFF; DNA: TGTGCCAGCAGTCCCCTCCGGGACAGGCCTGAAAATGAGCAGTTCTTC
D: .; J: TRBJ2-3; size: .; V: TRBV14; length: 13; CDR3: CASSPWPRDTQYF; DNA: TGTGCCAGCAGCCCATGGCCTAGAGATACGCAGTATTTT
D: TRBD1; J: TRBJ1-1; size: .; V: TRBV6-1; length: 16; CDR3: CASSVLPGQMNTEAFF; DNA: TGTGCCAGCAGTGTCCTTCCGGGACAGATGAACACTGAAGCTTTCTTT
D: .; J: TRBJ1-1; size: .; V: TRBV27; length: 16; CDR3: CASSTPREGRNTEAFF; DNA: TGTGCCAGCAGTACCCCCCGGGAGGGAAGGAACACTGAAGCTTTCTTT
D: .; J: TRBJ1-2; size: .; V: TRBV12-3/TRBV12-4; length: 12; CDR3: CASSLGSYGYTF; DNA: TGTGCCAGCAGTTTAGGGAGCTATGGCTACACCTTC
D: .; J: TRBJ2-3; size: few; V: TRBV4-1; length: 17; CDR3: CASSQGGPGGWTDTQYF; DNA: TGCGCCAGCAGCCAAGGCGGGCCCGGGGGTTGGACAGATACGCAGTATTTT
D: TRBD1; J: TRBJ1-1; size: .; V: TRBV6-6; length: 13; CDR3: CASSYLGQGKAFF; DNA: TGTGCCAGCAGTTACCTGGGACAGGGAAAAGCTTTCTTT